This T cell receptor beta chain derives from a study of human T cells and chemical hapten exposure. The CDR3 contains 16 residues. V shed 4 bases and J 1 base; nucleotides not matched to a gene: 5. Germline assignment: CDR1 LGHNA and CDR2 YSLEER. One entry per CDR3 protein, called by TCRdb with MiXCR from the RACE reads. The sample comprises over 50,000 distinct CDR3 sequences, approximately 9.5% of which are singletons, and 9.5% to 10% rests with the top ten. This clonotype showed up just a few times. Its target is not known. Time point described: pre-sensitization, week 0. Sample treatment: therapeutic diphenylcyclopropenone sensitization with weekly scalp DPC. Blood, whole and unfractionated, served as the source for total RNA extraction. General study results and limits: Unchanged with DPC sensitization were TCRs above 1 in 1000 frequency. Controls formed significantly fewer large CDR3 similarity clusters than expanded TCRs did.

This chain links TRBV4-3 with TRBJ1-1, with 11 bases identical to TRBD1. The source is a woman in her 30s with alopecia areata. Some clones in this sample may be carry-over from other donors' samples. Specimen: whole blood, collected in connection with sensitization to the hapten diphenylcyclopropenone (DPC). The CDR3 loop is CASSPGQGDPNTEAFF. Written as DNA, the CDR3 is TGCGCCAGCAGCCCGGGACAGGGGGATCCGAACACTGAAGCTTTCTTT.